The rows below give T cell receptor beta chains drawn from one sample of a study of T cell responses to AZD1222 COVID-19 vaccine. Generated by immunoSEQ multiplex PCR, the TCRdb table keeps only in-frame clones and is missing some. The sample holds some 90,000 clones, 91% seen once. The sample was peripheral blood, taken on day 0 of MenACWY control vaccination. The receptors were gathered from an adult in good health. The CDR3 runs from the conserved cysteine through the conserved F or W. A D gene is named only where the DNA matches it firmly. The size entry is marked missing in some rows and otherwise reads once, few, many or a size class.

>TRBV7-8|-|TRBD1|14|TRBJ1-4
CASSYDRGGGQVFF
TGTGCCAGCAGCTACGACAGGGGAGGGGGGCAGGTGTTTTTT
>TRBV12-3/TRBV12-4|-|-|11|TRBJ2-3
CASSSLGTQYF
TGTGCCAGCAGTTCACTAGGTACGCAGTATTTT
>TRBV6-1|few|TRBD1|15|TRBJ2-7
CASSEERQGKYEQYF
TGTGCCAGCAGTGAAGAAAGACAGGGGAAGTACGAGCAGTACTTC
>TRBV5-6|-|TRBD2|14|TRBJ2-7
CASSGTSGLYEQYF
TGTGCCAGCAGCGGTACTAGCGGGCTGTACGAGCAGTACTTC
>TRBV4-2|once|-|13|TRBJ1-1
CASSPGQHTEAFF
TGTGCCAGCAGCCCCGGACAGCACACTGAAGCTTTCTTT
>TRBV3-1/TRBV3-2|-|-|15|TRBJ2-2
CASSQVGGTTGELFF
TGTGCCAGCAGCCAAGTCGGAGGCACCACCGGGGAGCTGTTTTTT
>TRBV9|-|TRBD1|15|TRBJ1-4
CASSRQGTLNEKLFF
TGTGCCAGCAGTCGACAGGGAACCCTTAATGAAAAACTGTTTTTT
>TRBV14|once|-|13|TRBJ1-1
CASSQVPGMEAFF
TGTGCCAGCAGCCAAGTACCGGGGATGGAAGCTTTCTTT
>TRBV6-5|-|TRBD1|14|TRBJ1-6
CASSRTGGGSPLHF
TGTGCCAGCAGCCGGACAGGCGGTGGCTCACCCCTCCACTTT
>TRBV28|few|TRBD1|22|TRBJ1-5
CASRWGRGQWRNPLINNQPQHF
TGTGCCAGCAGATGGGGGAGGGGACAGTGGAGGAATCCCCTCATTAACAATCAGCCCCAGCATTTT
>TRBV28|-|-|12|TRBJ2-7
CASSQIPYEQYF
TGTGCCAGCAGCCAGATCCCCTACGAGCAGTACTTC
>TRBV20-1|-|-|13|TRBJ1-2
CSASSPNTYGYTF
TGCAGTGCTAGTTCCCCCAACACCTATGGCTACACCTTC
>TRBV4-3|few|-|16|TRBJ2-6
CASSQDTASGANVLTF
TGCGCCAGCAGCCAAGATACCGCTTCTGGGGCCAACGTCCTGACTTTC
>TRBV5-5|-|-|14|TRBJ2-5
CASSLEGWGETQYF
TGTGCCAGCAGCTTGGAAGGGTGGGGGGAGACCCAGTACTTC
>TRBV9|-|TRBD1|17|TRBJ1-4
CASSVGTGGLFHEKLFF
TGTGCCAGCAGCGTAGGGACAGGGGGCTTGTTTCATGAAAAACTGTTTTTT
>TRBV2|-|-|13|TRBJ1-4
CASERDINEKLFF
TGTGCCAGCGAGCGGGACATTAATGAAAAACTGTTTTTT
>TRBV5-1|-|-|14|TRBJ1-6
CASSPGPANSPLHF
TGCGCCAGCAGCCCGGGACCCGCGAATTCACCCCTCCACTTT
>TRBV28|once|-|12|TRBJ1-3
CASSFSRNTIYF
TGTGCCAGCAGTTTCTCCCGAAACACCATATATTTT
>TRBV11-2|once|-|15|TRBJ2-2
CASGPGTYGTGELFF
TGTGCCAGCGGACCCGGGACGTACGGAACCGGGGAGCTGTTTTTT
>TRBV28|-|-|12|TRBJ2-7
CASSEGAYEQYF
TGTGCCAGCAGTGAGGGGGCCTACGAGCAGTACTTC
>TRBV11-3|-|-|13|TRBJ2-7
CASSAASSYEQYF
TGTGCCAGCAGCGCAGCGAGCTCCTACGAGCAGTACTTC
>TRBV23-1|-|-|14|TRBJ1-2
CASSQSGRVDGYTF
TGCGCCAGCAGTCAATCGGGCAGGGTCGATGGCTACACCTTC